One and the same sample provided the 18 T cell receptor beta chains below, sequenced in a study of T cell repertoires in ileal Crohn's disease. Time point: neoterminal ileum biopsy at postoperative endoscopy, about 6 months after surgery. Measured with immunoSEQ multiplex PCR; TCRdb has only the in-frame clones, and not every one. There are over 2,000 clones in the sample; just over 70% occur only once, and 35% to 45% lies in the top ten. Sequences were obtained from ileal tissue. These TCRs come from an adult with Crohn's disease.

V gene TRBV28 combines with J gene TRBJ2-7; 8 nucleotides align to TRBD1. The V segment lost 4 bases and the J segment 2 bases; nucleotides outside the gene matches: 10. The CDR3 runs 16 residues. In germline, CDR1 is MDHEN, CDR2 SYDVKM. In nucleotides, the CDR3 is TGTGCCAGCAGTTCGCAACATCCGGGACAGGCCTACGAGCAGTACTTC. Its protein product is CASSSQHPGQAYEQYF.

The rearrangement joins TRBV5-1 to TRBJ1-2; D gene uncertain. The CDR3 spans 15 residues. Looked up from germline, CDR1 is SGHRS and CDR2 is YFSETQ. Trimming cost V 2 bases and J 5 bases, with 16 bases left between them. The CDR3 sequence is CASSLNYRTGYGYTF. The CDR3 DNA follows: TGCGCCAGCAGCTTAAATTACCGAACGGGATATGGCTACACCTTC.

The chain links TRBV6-6 to TRBJ2-7; 11 nucleotides match TRBD2. V was pared by 6 bases and J by 6 bases, with 7 bases of the junction left unmatched. Germline values: CDR1 MNHNY, CDR2 SVGAGI (reference sequence). The CDR3 loop spans 14 amino acids. The CDR3 loop reads CASSLAGGPPEQYF. The CDR3 nucleotides are TGTGCCAGCAGCTTAGCGGGGGGGCCCCCCGAGCAGTACTTC.

The chain recombines TRBV7-9 with TRBJ2-7; weak D call: TRBD1 (5 bases). This CDR3 comprises 14 residues. The V gene's germline CDR1 is SEHNR and CDR2 FQNEAQ (reference sequence). V lost 2 bases and J 3 bases, leaving 11 bases between the germline ends. CDR3 region: CASSLSGNSYEQYF. The CDR3 coding sequence is TGTGCCAGCAGCTTATCAGGGAATAGCTACGAGCAGTACTTC.

The chain is built from TRBV5-1 and TRBJ2-2; 9 bases align to TRBD1. After removal of 0 bases from V and 7 bases from J, the junction contained 7 bases not matched to a gene. This CDR3 is 16 amino acids long. Looked up from germline, CDR1 is SGHRS and CDR2 is YFSETQ. CDR3 nucleotide sequence: TGCGCCAGCAGCTTGGCCGGGACAGGGTCCTTCGGGGAGCTGTTTTTT. It yields the protein CASSLAGTGSFGELFF.

J is TRBJ2-6 and V is TRBV2; 9 bases map to TRBD1. Looked up from germline, CDR1 is SNHLY and CDR2 is FYNNEI. The CDR3 totals 18 residues. Losses at the gene ends were 6 bases for V and 0 bases for J; bases not matched to a gene: 9. The CDR3 DNA follows: TGTGCCAGCAGGCCGGGACAGGGACGCTCCTCTGGGGCCAACGTCCTGACTTTC. This gives the protein CASRPGQGRSSGANVLTF.

The chain couples TRBV4-3 to TRBJ2-5, with TRBD2 matching over 12 bases. Gene TRBJ2-7 matches the end of the DNA better, so the J call may be wrong. Germline values: CDR1 LGHNA, CDR2 YSLEER. The length of the CDR3 is 15 residues. CDR3 sequence: CASSPGLAGTYEQYF. The CDR3 coding sequence is TGCGCCAGCAGCCCCGGACTAGCGGGGACCTACGAGCAGTACTTC.

This chain connects TRBV4-3 to TRBJ1-2, with D perhaps TRBD1 (6 bases). Germline lookup yields CDR1 LGHNA and CDR2 YSLEER. The CDR3 totals 13 residues. Trimming cost V 1 base and J 7 bases, with 10 bases left between them. CDR3 loop: CASSQAAGAGYTF. CDR3 DNA: TGCGCCAGCAGCCAAGCAGCGGGGGCTGGCTACACCTTC.

V usage is TRBV4-3 and J usage is TRBJ2-2, with 13 nucleotides matching TRBD2. The germline V gene has CDR1 LGHNA and CDR2 YSLEER. V shed 4 bases and J 0 bases; nucleotides not matched to a gene: 5. This CDR3 contains 18 residues. CDR3 in DNA: TGCGCCAGCAGCCCGAAACTAGCGGGAGGGACGAACACCGGGGAGCTGTTTTTT. This encodes CASSPKLAGGTNTGELFF.

V gene TRBV10-3 combines with J gene TRBJ2-1; the match to TRBD2 covers 8 bases. Germline CDR1 ENHRY, CDR2 SYGVKD. The CDR3 spans 14 residues. Trimming took 0 bases from V and 7 from J; bases not matched to a gene: 2. CDR3 sequence (DNA): TGTGCCATCAGTGAGTCGGGGACTAGGAATGAGCAGTTCTTC. It encodes CAISESGTRNEQFF.

V and J are TRBV15 and TRBJ1-2; D not certain. The germline V gene encodes CDR1 LNHNV and CDR2 YYDKDF (reference sequence). V lost 2 bases, J lost 3 bases, and 13 bases lay in between. This CDR3 region has 15 residues. CDR3 nucleotides: TGTGCCACCAGCAGAACCCCAGGTTTGGACTATGGCTACACCTTC. Translating gives CATSRTPGLDYGYTF.

CDR3 coding DNA: TGTGCCAGCTCACCACCGTCAGCAGGGTCAGAGACCCAGTACTTC. Encoded protein: CASSPPSAGSETQYF. The rearrangement joins TRBV18 to TRBJ2-5, with D possibly matching TRBD1 (5 bases). CDR3 length: 15 amino acids. V was clipped by 0 bases and J by 4 bases, with 12 bases between them. In germline, CDR1 is KGHSH, CDR2 LQKENI.

This clone was seen only a few times. This chain uses TRBV5-6 with TRBJ2-1, with D possibly TRBD2 on 6 matching bases. The CDR3 spans 13 residues. The V gene lost 4 bases and the J gene lost 5 bases, with 10 bases spanning the gap. Germline V gene sequence: CDR1 SGHDT, CDR2 YYEEEE. This CDR3 reads CASSRTTHNEQFF. CDR3 DNA sequence: TGTGCCAGCAGCCGGACTACGCACAATGAGCAGTTCTTC.

This clone was seen only a few times. The genes are TRBV28 and TRBJ1-4, with 9 bases matching TRBD1. Germline lookup yields CDR1 MDHEN and CDR2 SYDVKM. The CDR3 length is 15 residues. V lost 6 bases, J lost 5 bases, and 7 bases stayed unmatched. The CDR3 nucleotides read TGTGCCAGCAGCTCATCCGGACAGGGGAATGAAAAACTGTTTTTT. Encoded protein: CASSSSGQGNEKLFF.

J is TRBJ1-2 and V is TRBV2; 8 bases agree with TRBD1. The CDR3 is made up of 14 amino acids. Germline loops: CDR1 SNHLY, CDR2 FYNNEI. After removal of 10 bases from V and 3 bases from J, the junction contained 10 bases not matched to a gene. In DNA form, the CDR3 reads TGTGCCACCCTAGGGACAGGACAGTACTATGGCTACACCTTC. Protein: CATLGTGQYYGYTF.

This clone is large within its sample. This chain links TRBV28 with TRBJ1-1, with unresolved D. The CDR3 is 12 amino acids. Germline CDR1 and CDR2: MDHEN and SYDVKM. The V gene lost 6 bases and the J gene lost 3 bases, with 8 bases spanning the gap. CDR3 amino acids: CASSAGYTEAFF. CDR3 nucleotides: TGTGCCAGCAGCGCCGGTTACACTGAAGCTTTCTTT.

V and J are TRBV7-2 and TRBJ2-5; 7 bases map to TRBD1. The J call may be mistaken, given a closer DNA end match to TRBJ2-7. Looked up from germline, CDR1 is SGHTA and CDR2 is FQGNSA. The CDR3 length is 13 residues. CDR3 nucleotides: TGTGCCAGCAGCTTAGAGGGGGCGTACGAGCAGTACTTC. Its protein is CASSLEGAYEQYF.

J is TRBJ2-4 and V is TRBV27; the match to TRBD2 covers 11 bases. The CDR3 has 14 residues. Germline CDR1 reads MNHEY; CDR2 reads SMNVEV (reference sequence). V was pared by 3 bases and J by 15 bases, with 10 bases of the junction left unmatched. CDR3 bases: TGTGCCAGCAGTTTTTCTAGCGGGGGGCTCGTACTGTACTTC. Residues: CASSFSSGGLVLYF.